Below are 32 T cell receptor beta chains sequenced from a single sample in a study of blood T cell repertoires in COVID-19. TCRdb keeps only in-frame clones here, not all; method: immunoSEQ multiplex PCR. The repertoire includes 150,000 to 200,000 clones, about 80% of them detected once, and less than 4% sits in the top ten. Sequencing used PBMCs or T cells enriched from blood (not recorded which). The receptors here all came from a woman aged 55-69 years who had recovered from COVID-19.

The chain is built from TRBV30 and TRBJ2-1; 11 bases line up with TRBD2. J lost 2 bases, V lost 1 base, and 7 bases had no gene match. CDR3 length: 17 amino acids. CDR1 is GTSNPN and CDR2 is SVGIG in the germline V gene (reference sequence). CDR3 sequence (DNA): TGTGCCTGGAGTGGGTTATCGACTAGCGGGGCCTACAATGAGCAGTTCTTC. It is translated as CAWSGLSTSGAYNEQFF. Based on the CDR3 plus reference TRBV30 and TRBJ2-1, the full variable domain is SQTIHQWPATLVQPVGSPLSLECTVEGTSNPNLYWYRQAAGRGLQLLFYSVGIGQISSEVPQNLSASRPQDRQFILSSKKLLLSDSGFYLCAWSGLSTSGAYNEQFFGPGTRLTVL.

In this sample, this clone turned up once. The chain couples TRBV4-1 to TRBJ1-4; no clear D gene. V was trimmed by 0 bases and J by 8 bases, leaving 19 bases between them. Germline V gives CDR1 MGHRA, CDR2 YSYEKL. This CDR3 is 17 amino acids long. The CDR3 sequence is CASSQDLVAANREKLFF. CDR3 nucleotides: TGCGCCAGCAGCCAAGATCTCGTGGCCGCCAATCGCGAAAAACTGTTTTTT.

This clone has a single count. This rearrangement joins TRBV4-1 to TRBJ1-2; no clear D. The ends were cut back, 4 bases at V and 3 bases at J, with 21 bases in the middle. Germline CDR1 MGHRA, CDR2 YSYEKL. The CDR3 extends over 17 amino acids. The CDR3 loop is CASSPFSLYTAHYGYTF. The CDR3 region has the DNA TGCGCCAGCAGCCCCTTTTCCTTATACACAGCACACTATGGCTACACCTTC.

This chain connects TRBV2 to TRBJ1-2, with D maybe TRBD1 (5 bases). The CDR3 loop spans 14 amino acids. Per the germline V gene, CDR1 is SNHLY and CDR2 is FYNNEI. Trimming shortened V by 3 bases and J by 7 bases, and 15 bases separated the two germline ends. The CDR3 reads CASSEVNRLGGYTF. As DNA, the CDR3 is TGTGCCAGCAGTGAGGTCAACAGGCTAGGTGGCTACACCTTC.

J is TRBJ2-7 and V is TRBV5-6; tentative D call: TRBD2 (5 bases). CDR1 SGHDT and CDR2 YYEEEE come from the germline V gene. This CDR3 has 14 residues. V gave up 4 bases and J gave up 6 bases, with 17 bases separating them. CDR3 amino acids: CASSPGGPRSEQYF. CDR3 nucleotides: TGTGCCAGCAGCCCTGGAGGTCCGCGGAGCGAGCAGTACTTC.

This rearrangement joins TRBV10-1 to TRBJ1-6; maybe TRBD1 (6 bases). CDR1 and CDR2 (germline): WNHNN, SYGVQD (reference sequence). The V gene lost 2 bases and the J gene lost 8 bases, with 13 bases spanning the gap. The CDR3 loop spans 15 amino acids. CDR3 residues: CASSENQGWDSPLHF. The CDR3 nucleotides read TGCGCCAGCAGTGAGAATCAGGGGTGGGATTCACCCCTCCACTTT.

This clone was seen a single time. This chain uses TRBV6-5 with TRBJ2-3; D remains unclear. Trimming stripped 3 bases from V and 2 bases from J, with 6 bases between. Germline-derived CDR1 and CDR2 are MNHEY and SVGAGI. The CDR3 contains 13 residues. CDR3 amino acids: CASSYSYTDTQYF. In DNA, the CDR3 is TGTGCCAGCAGTTATTCGTACACAGATACGCAGTATTTT.

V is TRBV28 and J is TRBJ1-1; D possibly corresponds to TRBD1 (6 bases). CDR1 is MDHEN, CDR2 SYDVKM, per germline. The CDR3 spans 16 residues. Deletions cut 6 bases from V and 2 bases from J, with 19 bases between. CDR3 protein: CASRSRQGILNTEAFF. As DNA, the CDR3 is TGTGCCAGCAGAAGTAGGCAGGGGATCCTCAACACTGAAGCTTTCTTT.

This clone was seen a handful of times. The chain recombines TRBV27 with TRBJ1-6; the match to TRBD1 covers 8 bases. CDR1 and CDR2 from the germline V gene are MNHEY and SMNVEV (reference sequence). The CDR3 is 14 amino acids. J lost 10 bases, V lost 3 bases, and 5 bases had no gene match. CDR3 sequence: CASSFSGGSSPLHF. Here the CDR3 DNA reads TGTGCCAGCAGTTTCTCAGGGGGCTCGTCACCCCTCCACTTT.

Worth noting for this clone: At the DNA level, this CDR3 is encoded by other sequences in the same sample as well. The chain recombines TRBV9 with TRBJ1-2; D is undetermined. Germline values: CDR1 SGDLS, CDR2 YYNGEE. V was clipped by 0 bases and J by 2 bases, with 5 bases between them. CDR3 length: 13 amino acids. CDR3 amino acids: CASSVDSNYGYTF. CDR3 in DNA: TGTGCCAGCAGCGTAGATAGCAACTATGGCTACACCTTC.

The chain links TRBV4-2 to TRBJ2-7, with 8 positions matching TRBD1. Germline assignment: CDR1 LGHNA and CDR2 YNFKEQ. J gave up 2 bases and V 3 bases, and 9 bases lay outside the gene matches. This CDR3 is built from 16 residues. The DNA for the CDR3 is TGTGCCAGCAGCCAGAGAGGCCGGGACAGGACCTACGAGCAGTACTTC. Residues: CASSQRGRDRTYEQYF.

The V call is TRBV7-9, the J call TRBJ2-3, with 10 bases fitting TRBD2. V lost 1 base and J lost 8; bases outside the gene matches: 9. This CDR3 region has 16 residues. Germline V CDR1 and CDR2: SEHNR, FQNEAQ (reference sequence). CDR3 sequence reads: CASSLVTLAGAATQYF. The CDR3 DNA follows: TGTGCCAGCAGCTTAGTTACCCTAGCGGGGGCGGCTACGCAGTATTTT. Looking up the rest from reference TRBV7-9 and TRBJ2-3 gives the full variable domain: DTGVSQNPRHKITKRGQNVTFRCDPISEHNRLYWYRQTLGQGPEFLTYFQNEAQLEKSRLLSDRFSAERPKGSFSTLEIQRTEQGDSAMYLCASSLVTLAGAATQYFGPGTRLTVL.

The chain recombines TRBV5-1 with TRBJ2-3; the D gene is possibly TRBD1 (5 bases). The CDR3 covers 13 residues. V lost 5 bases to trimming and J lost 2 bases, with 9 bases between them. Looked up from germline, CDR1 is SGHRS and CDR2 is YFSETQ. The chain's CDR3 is CASSDSHTDTQYF. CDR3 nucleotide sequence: TGCGCCAGCAGTGACAGCCACACAGATACGCAGTATTTT.

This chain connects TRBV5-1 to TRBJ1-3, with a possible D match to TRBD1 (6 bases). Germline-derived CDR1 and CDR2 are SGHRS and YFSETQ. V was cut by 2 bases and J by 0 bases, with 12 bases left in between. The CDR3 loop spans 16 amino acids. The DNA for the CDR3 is TGCGCCAGCAGCTTAACAGGGACAAACTCTGGAAACACCATATATTTT. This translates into CASSLTGTNSGNTIYF. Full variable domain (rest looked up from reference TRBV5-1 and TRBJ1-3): KAGVTQTPRYLIKTRGQQVTLSCSPISGHRSVSWYQQTPGQGLQFLFEYFSETQRNKGNFPGRFSGRQFSNSRSEMNVSTLELGDSALYLCASSLTGTNSGNTIYFGEGSWLTVV.

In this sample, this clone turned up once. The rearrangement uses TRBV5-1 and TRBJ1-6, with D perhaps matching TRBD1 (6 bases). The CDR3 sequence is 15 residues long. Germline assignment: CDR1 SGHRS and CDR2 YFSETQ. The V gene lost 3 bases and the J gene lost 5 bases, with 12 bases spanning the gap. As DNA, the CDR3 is TGCGCCAGCAGCTACGGACGGACAGATAATTCACCCCTCCACTTT. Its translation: CASSYGRTDNSPLHF.

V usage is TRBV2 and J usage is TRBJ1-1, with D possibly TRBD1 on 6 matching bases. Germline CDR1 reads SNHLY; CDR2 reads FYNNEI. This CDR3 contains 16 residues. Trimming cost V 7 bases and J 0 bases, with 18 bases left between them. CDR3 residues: CASTLLKGDMNTEAFF. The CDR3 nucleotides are TGTGCCAGCACCCTGTTAAAGGGGGATATGAACACTGAAGCTTTCTTT.

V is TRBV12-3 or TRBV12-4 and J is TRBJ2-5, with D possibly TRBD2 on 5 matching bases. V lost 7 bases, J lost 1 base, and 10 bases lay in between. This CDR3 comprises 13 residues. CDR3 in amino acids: CASKPGFQETQYF. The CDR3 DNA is TGTGCCAGCAAGCCGGGATTCCAAGAGACCCAGTACTTC.

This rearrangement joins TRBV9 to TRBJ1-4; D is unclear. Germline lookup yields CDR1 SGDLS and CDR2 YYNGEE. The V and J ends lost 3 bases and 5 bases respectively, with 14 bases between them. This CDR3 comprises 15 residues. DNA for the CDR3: TGTGCCAGCAGCGGAGGGCCAAGCTTAAATGAAAAACTGTTTTTT. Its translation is CASSGGPSLNEKLFF.

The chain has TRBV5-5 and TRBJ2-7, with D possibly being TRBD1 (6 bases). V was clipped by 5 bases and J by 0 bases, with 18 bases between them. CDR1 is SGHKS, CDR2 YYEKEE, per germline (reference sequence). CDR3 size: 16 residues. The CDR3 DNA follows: TGTGCCAGCAGGTTGATTCCGGGACACAGCTCCTACGAGCAGTACTTC. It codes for CASRLIPGHSSYEQYF.

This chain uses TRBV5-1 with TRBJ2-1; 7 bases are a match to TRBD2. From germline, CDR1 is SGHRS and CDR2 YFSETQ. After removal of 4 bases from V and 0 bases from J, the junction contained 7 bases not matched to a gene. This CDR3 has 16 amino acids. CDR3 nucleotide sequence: TGCGCCAGCAGCCTCGGGACTACCGTCTCCTACAATGAGCAGTTCTTC. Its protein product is CASSLGTTVSYNEQFF.

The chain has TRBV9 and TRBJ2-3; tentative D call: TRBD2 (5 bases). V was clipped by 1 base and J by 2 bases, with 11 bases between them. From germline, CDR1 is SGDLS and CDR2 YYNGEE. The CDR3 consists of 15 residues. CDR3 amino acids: CASSVLAGFTDTQYF. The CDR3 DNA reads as TGTGCCAGCAGCGTACTAGCAGGCTTCACAGATACGCAGTATTTT. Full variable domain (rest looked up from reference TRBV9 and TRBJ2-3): DSGVTQTPKHLITATGQRVTLRCSPRSGDLSVYWYQQSLDQGLQFLIQYYNGEERAKGNILERFSAQQFPDLHSELNLSSLELGDSALYFCASSVLAGFTDTQYFGPGTRLTVL.

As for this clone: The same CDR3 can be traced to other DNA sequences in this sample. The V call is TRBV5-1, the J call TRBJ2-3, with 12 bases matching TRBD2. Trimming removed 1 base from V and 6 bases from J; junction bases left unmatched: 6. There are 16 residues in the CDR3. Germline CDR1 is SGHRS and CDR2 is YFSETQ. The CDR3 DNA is TGCGCCAGCAGCTTGCCTAGCGGGGGGGTTGAGGATACGCAGTATTTT. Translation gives CASSLPSGGVEDTQYF. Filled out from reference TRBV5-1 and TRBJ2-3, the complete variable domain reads KAGVTQTPRYLIKTRGQQVTLSCSPISGHRSVSWYQQTPGQGLQFLFEYFSETQRNKGNFPGRFSGRQFSNSRSEMNVSTLELGDSALYLCASSLPSGGVEDTQYFGPGTRLTVL.

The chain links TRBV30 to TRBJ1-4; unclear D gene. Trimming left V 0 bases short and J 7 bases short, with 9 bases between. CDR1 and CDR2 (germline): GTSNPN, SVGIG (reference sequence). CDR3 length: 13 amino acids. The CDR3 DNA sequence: TGTGCCTGGAGTGTCATTGGCGGTGAAAAACTGTTTTTT. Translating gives CAWSVIGGEKLFF.

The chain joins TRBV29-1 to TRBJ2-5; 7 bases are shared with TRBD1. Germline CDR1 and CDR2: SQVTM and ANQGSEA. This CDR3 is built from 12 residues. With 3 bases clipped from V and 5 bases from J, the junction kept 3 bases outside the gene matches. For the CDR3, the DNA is TGCAGCGTTGAGACAGGGCTGGAGACCCAGTACTTC. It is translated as CSVETGLETQYF.

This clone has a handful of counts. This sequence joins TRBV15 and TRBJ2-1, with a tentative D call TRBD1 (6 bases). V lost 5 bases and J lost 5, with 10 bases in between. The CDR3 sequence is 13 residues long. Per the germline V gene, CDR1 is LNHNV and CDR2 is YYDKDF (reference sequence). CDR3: CATSLRGNNEQFF. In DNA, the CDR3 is TGTGCCACCAGCTTAAGGGGGAACAATGAGCAGTTCTTC.

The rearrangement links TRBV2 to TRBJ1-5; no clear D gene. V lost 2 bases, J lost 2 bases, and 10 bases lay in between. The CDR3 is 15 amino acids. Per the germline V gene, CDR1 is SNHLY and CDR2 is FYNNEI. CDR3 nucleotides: TGTGCCAGCAGTGAAATAGGTGGAGGCAATCAGCCCCAGCATTTT. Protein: CASSEIGGGNQPQHF.

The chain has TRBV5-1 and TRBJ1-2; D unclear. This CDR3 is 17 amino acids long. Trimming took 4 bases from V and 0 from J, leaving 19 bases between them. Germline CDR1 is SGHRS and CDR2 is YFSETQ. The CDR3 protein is CASSQAWKSASNYGYTF. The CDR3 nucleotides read TGCGCCAGCAGCCAGGCATGGAAATCTGCCTCTAACTATGGCTACACCTTC.

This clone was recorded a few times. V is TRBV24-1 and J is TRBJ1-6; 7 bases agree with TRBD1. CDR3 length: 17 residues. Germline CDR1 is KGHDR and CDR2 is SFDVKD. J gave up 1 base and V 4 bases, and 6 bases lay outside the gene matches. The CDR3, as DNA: TGTGCCACCAGTGAAAACAGGGGTAATTCCTATAATTCACCCCTCCACTTT. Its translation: CATSENRGNSYNSPLHF.

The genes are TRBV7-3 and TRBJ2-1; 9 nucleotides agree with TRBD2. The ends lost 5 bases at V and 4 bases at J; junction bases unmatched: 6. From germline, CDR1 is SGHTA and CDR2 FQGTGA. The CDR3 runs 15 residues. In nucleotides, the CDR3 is TGTGCCAGCAGCCGAGCGGGGGGAGGATACAATGAGCAGTTCTTC. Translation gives CASSRAGGGYNEQFF.

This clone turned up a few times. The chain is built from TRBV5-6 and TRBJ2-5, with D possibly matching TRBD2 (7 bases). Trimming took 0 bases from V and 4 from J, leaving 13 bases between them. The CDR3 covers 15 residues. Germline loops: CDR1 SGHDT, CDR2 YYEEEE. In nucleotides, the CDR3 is TGTGCCAGCAGCTTGGGGGCAGGGGAGGGAGAGACCCAGTACTTC. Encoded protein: CASSLGAGEGETQYF.

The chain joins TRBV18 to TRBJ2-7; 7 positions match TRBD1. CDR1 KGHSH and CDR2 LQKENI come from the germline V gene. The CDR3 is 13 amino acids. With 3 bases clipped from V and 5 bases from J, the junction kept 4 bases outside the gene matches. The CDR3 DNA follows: TGTGCCAGCTCACCCAGGGGGATGAACGAGCAGTACTTC. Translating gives CASSPRGMNEQYF. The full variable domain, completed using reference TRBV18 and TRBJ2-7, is NAGVMQNPRHLVRRRGQEARLRCSPMKGHSHVYWYRQLPEEGLKFMVYLQKENIIDESGMPKERFSAEFPKEGPSILRIQQVVRGDSAAYFCASSPRGMNEQYFGPGTRLTVT.

This CDR3 is CASSQDRSYGYTF. The DNA of the CDR3 is TGCGCCAGCAGCCAAGACCGTTCCTATGGCTACACCTTC. The chain has TRBV4-1 and TRBJ1-2; D gene ambiguous. The V and J ends lost 0 bases and 4 bases respectively, with 6 bases between them. Germline lookup yields CDR1 MGHRA and CDR2 YSYEKL. The CDR3 is 13 residues long.